One and the same sample provided the 17 T cell receptor beta chains below, sequenced in a study of cytomegalovirus exposure and HLA in healthy donors (dated by TCRdb to 2015 to 2018). Libraries were built with the immunoSEQ multiplex PCR assay. The multiplex PCR relied on a mix of 60 forward primers for TCR Vbeta segments and 13 reverse primers for TCR Jbeta segments. As stored in TCRdb, this immuneACCESS dataset retains in-frame rearrangements with V and J assigned. A fraction of the clones does not appear; measured against another copy, unresolved V genes explain less than half of the discrepancy, and the remainder lacks a known reason. The sample records roughly 100,000 clones, more than 65% of which are singletons. Of the sample, 3.2% falls within the top ten clones. Sequenced sample: PBMCs. The source of these receptors is a man under 40 in good health and CMV-seronegative.

The chain combines TRBV6-5 with TRBJ1-2; D is uncertain. This CDR3 spans 13 amino acids. CDR1 MNHEY and CDR2 SVGAGI come from the germline V gene. The germline V and J ends were trimmed by 0 bases and 8 bases, with 10 bases remaining between them. CDR3 in amino acids: CASSYSEEDGYTF. Here the CDR3 DNA reads TGTGCCAGCAGTTACTCCGAGGAGGACGGCTACACCTTC.

On this clone: One junction end disagrees with the germline gene, perhaps due to a read error. The V call is TRBV6-5, the J call TRBJ2-4; D possibly corresponds to TRBD1 (6 bases). CDR3 size: 15 residues. Germline values: CDR1 MNHEY, CDR2 SVGAGI. CDR3 protein: CASSYTDSISNSQYF. In nucleotides, the CDR3 is TGTGCCAGCAGTTACACGGACAGCATTTCAAACAGTCAGTACTTC.

To note about this clone: The conserved phenylalanine or tryptophan is not found at the CDR3 terminus, so this likely reflects a read error. The chain recombines TRBV4-3 with TRBJ2-7, with 8 bases fitting TRBD2. V shed 0 bases and J 0 bases; nucleotides not matched to a gene: 4. Germline CDR1 LGHNA, CDR2 YSLEER. This CDR3 is built from 16 residues. The CDR3 DNA sequence: TGCGCCAGCAGCCAAGATAGCGGGACGACCTCCTACGAGCAGTACCTC. Amino acid sequence: CASSQDSGTTSYEQYL.

This clone was observed a few times. The J gene is TRBJ2-5, the V gene TRBV5-6; D gene unclear. Trimming shortened V by 3 bases and J by 4 bases, and 13 bases separated the two germline ends. This CDR3 contains 14 residues. Germline V lookup: CDR1 SGHDT, CDR2 YYEEEE. In DNA, the CDR3 is TGTGCCAGCAGCTCGTGGGCCGCGAGAGAGACCCAGTACTTC. The encoded protein is CASSSWAARETQYF.

A single count supports this clone. The J gene is TRBJ1-5, the V gene TRBV9; the D is unclear. The CDR3 loop spans 15 amino acids. Germline values: CDR1 SGDLS, CDR2 YYNGEE. Trimming pared 0 bases from V and 4 bases from J, leaving 11 bases between. The DNA for the CDR3 is TGTGCCAGCAGCGTAGGGCCCGGAGGGAATCAGCCCCAGCATTTT. This gives the protein CASSVGPGGNQPQHF.

The chain employs TRBV2 and TRBJ2-5; D ambiguous. Trimming took off 4 bases at V and 5 bases at J, with 11 bases between the two ends. The CDR3 extends over 13 amino acids. Germline assignment: CDR1 SNHLY and CDR2 FYNNEI. CDR3 amino acids: CASSVVSRETQYF. CDR3 DNA sequence: TGTGCCAGCAGTGTAGTCTCCAGGGAGACCCAGTACTTC.

The chain couples TRBV28 to TRBJ2-7; 11 bases are a match to TRBD1. CDR3 length equals 16 residues. CDR1 is MDHEN and CDR2 is SYDVKM in the germline V gene. V dropped 1 base and J dropped 4; count of bases not matched to a gene: 6. The CDR3 DNA follows: TGTGCCAGCAGTTTATCCGGGACAGGGGGGGAATACGAGCAGTACTTC. Protein product: CASSLSGTGGEYEQYF.

The CDR3 protein is CASSLAGGLASYEQYF. The CDR3, as DNA: TGTGCCAGCAGCTTAGCAGGGGGACTAGCGTCCTACGAGCAGTACTTC. The chain links TRBV7-8 to TRBJ2-5; TRBD2 matches 10 bases. The J call may be in error: the DNA end matches TRBJ2-7 better. Germline V CDR1 and CDR2: SGHVS, FQNEAQ. The length of the CDR3 is 16 residues.

The rearrangement links TRBV29-1 to TRBJ1-2; 9 bases line up with TRBD1. Germline trimming cut 4 bases from V and 4 bases from J; bases unmatched to any gene: 4. The CDR3 totals 13 residues. Germline CDR1 and CDR2: SQVTM and ANQGSEA. CDR3 amino acids: CSVGTGGSYGYTF. The DNA for the CDR3 is TGCAGCGTTGGAACAGGGGGCAGCTATGGCTACACCTTC.

This chain connects TRBV12-5 to TRBJ2-1, with D perhaps TRBD1 (6 bases). Trimming took 5 bases from V and 9 from J, leaving 17 bases between them. CDR1 and CDR2 from the germline V gene are LGHNT and FRNRAP. CDR3 size: 14 residues. The CDR3 spells CASGLSQGRGEQFF. The CDR3 DNA sequence: TGTGCTAGTGGTCTCTCACAGGGACGAGGTGAGCAGTTCTTC.

This chain joins TRBV5-1 and TRBJ2-5; TRBD2 aligns across 9 bases. The J call is in doubt because the DNA end fits TRBJ2-7 better. Looked up from germline, CDR1 is SGHRS and CDR2 is YFSETQ. CDR3 length: 14 residues. CDR3 loop: CASSFTGTSNEQYF. As DNA, the CDR3 is TGCGCCAGCAGCTTTACCGGGACTAGCAACGAGCAGTACTTC.

This clone has only a few counts. This sequence joins TRBV2 and TRBJ2-1; TRBD2 is a possible D gene (6 bases). There are 13 residues in the CDR3. Germline V gene data show CDR1 as SNHLY and CDR2 as FYNNEI. The V end lost 3 bases, the J end lost 7 bases, and 10 bases lay between the germline ends. CDR3 nucleotide sequence: TGTGCCAGCAGTGAGGGTCTAGCGAATGAGCAGTTCTTC. Translated, it gives CASSEGLANEQFF.

V gene TRBV5-1 combines with J gene TRBJ1-2, with TRBD1 as a possible D gene (6 bases). V shed 2 bases and J shed 5 bases, with 10 bases lying between them. Germline V gene data show CDR1 as SGHRS and CDR2 as YFSETQ. This CDR3 spans 13 amino acids. Here the CDR3 DNA reads TGCGCCAGCAGCTTACAGGGCTCTTATGGCTACACCTTC. Residues: CASSLQGSYGYTF.

The CDR3 DNA reads as TGTGCCTGGAGTAGACAGAACAATCAGCCCCAGCATTTT. Its protein is CAWSRQNNQPQHF. The V gene is TRBV30, the J gene TRBJ1-5, with a tentative D call TRBD1 (5 bases). The CDR3 extends over 13 amino acids. Per germline, CDR1 GTSNPN and CDR2 SVGIG (reference sequence). V lost 2 bases and J 3 bases, leaving 8 bases between the germline ends.

This chain connects TRBV10-3 to TRBJ2-7, with 10 bases lining up with TRBD2. V dropped 8 bases and J dropped 4; count of bases not matched to a gene: 5. This CDR3 comprises 13 residues. The germline V gene encodes CDR1 ENHRY and CDR2 SYGVKD. CDR3 bases: TGTGCCATCGGACTAGCGGAAGAGTACGAGCAGTACTTC. It translates to CAIGLAEEYEQYF.

In this sample, this clone turned up a few times. The rearrangement links TRBV2 to TRBJ2-5; TRBD1 is a possible D gene (6 bases). V lost 6 bases and J 5 bases, leaving 13 bases between the germline ends. Germline values: CDR1 SNHLY, CDR2 FYNNEI. The CDR3 runs 13 residues. The CDR3 region is CASSYTGLETQYF. The CDR3, as DNA: TGTGCCAGCAGCTACACAGGGTTGGAGACCCAGTACTTC.

The chain combines TRBV30 with TRBJ1-6; no firm D call. Trimming took 0 bases from V and 7 from J, leaving 7 bases between them. The CDR3 totals 13 residues. CDR1 GTSNPN and CDR2 SVGIG come from the germline V gene (reference sequence). CDR3 sequence (DNA): TGTGCCTGGAGTGTACTAGGAAATTCACCCCTCCACTTT. It encodes CAWSVLGNSPLHF.